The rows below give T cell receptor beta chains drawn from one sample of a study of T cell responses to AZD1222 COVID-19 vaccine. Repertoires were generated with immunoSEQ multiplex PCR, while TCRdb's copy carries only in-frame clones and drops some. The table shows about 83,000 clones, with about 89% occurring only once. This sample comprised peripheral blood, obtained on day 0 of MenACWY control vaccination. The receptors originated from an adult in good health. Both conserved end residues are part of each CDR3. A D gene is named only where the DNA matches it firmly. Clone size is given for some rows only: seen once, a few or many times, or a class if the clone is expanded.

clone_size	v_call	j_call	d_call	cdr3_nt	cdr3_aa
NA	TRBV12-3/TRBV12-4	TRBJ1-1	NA	TGTGCCAGCAGTCGCGGACAGATGGAAGCTTTCTTT	CASSRGQMEAFF
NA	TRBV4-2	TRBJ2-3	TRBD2	TGTGCCAGCAGCCCAAAGCGGGATGGGGGCACAGATACGCAGTATTTT	CASSPKRDGGTDTQYF
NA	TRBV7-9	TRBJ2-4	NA	TGTGCCAGCAGCCCCCGGGAGCTCCTAGCCAAAAACATTCAGTACTTC	CASSPRELLAKNIQYF
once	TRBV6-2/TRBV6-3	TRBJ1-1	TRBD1	TGTGCCAGCAGTCAGATAGGGCAGGGGGACACTGAAGCTTTCTTT	CASSQIGQGDTEAFF
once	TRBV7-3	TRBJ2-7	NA	TGTGCCAGCAGCCCCGAGGTTGGGGACGAGCAGTACTTC	CASSPEVGDEQYF
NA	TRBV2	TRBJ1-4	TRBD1	TGTGCCAGCAGGCAGGGGGCCGAAAAACTGTTTTTT	CASRQGAEKLFF
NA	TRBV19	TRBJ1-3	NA	TGTGCCAGTAGTGCCTCTGGAAACACCATATATTTT	CASSASGNTIYF
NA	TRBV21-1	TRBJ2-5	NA	NA	CASRVLWGRGSYEQYF
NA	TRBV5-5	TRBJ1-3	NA	TGTGCCAGCAGCCCAATTGCTACGGGGGTAAGCTCTGGAAACACCATATATTTT	CASSPIATGVSSGNTIYF
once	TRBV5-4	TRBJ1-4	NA	TGTGCCAGCAGCTTGGAAACTAATGAAAAACTGTTTTTT	CASSLETNEKLFF
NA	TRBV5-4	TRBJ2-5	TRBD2	TGTGCCAGCAGCTTGAAGGTAGCGGGCCAAGAGACCCAGTACTTC	CASSLKVAGQETQYF